What follows describes a single T cell receptor beta chain. Method: immunoSEQ multiplex PCR; TCRdb's copy keeps in-frame clones and lacks some. The table has nearly 4,500 clones, about 34% seen once. This specimen comes from a study of T cells in localized non-small cell lung cancer. CDR1 and CDR2 from the germline V gene are LNHDA and SQIVND (reference sequence). This CDR3 is built from 14 residues. Trimming removed 5 bases from V and 4 bases from J, with 12 bases in between. The source of this sequence is a man aged 35-75 years with stage II squamous cell lung carcinoma. Material: lung tumor tissue, obtained before any cancer treatment. V usage is TRBV19 and J usage is TRBJ1-3; D is unresolved. The CDR3 here is CASSLLRSGNTIYF. CDR3 coding DNA: TGTGCCAGTAGTCTCCTGAGGTCCGGAAACACCATATATTTT.